This T cell receptor beta chain came from a study of shared clonotypes between healthy human individuals. Whole-study findings and limits: Expectations were that clonotype sharing among donors would be affected by sequencing depth.

Points on this clone: Its antigen is not known.

There were no recent acute infections or vaccinations among the donors, who were healthy HIV-negative adults. A split of CD4+ cells into CD45RA+ naive and CD45RA-negative memory subsets was performed. The junction had 9 bases not matched to a gene; V was cut back by 8 bases and J by 5 bases. This CDR3 has 14 amino acids. Germline loops: CDR1 LNHDA, CDR2 SQIVND (reference sequence). Several immunoSEQ 96-well plates shared each subset's DNA, each plate a replicate. The protocol was immunoSEQ multiplex PCR, while the TCRdb copy is restricted to in-frame clones and leaves out a portion. The sample includes 2 million to 2.5 million clones, approximately 94% of them seen just once.

This TCR derives from a young man in good health. The sequencing sample was made of naive CD4+ T cells sorted from blood. The sample's subset: CD45RA+ positively selected. This chain connects TRBV19 to TRBJ2-5, with 9 bases aligning to TRBD1. This chain's CDR3 is CASGLTGGVETQYF. The CDR3 DNA sequence: TGTGCCAGTGGCCTAACAGGGGGCGTTGAGACCCAGTACTTC.